The sequence of this T cell receptor beta chain was determined in a study of early T cells in non-severe SARS-CoV-2 infection. Study-wide results and limits: The VDJdb matching leaned toward anti-spike CD8 responses and overlooked private and CD4 specificities.

This clonotype came up many times. Its antigen is not identified. TCRdb recomputed calls from the 5' RACE reads with MiXCR, one row per CDR3 protein. The data show fewer than 80,000 distinct CDR3 sequences, roughly a tenth seen once. Trimming took off 4 bases at V and 10 bases at J, with 15 bases between the two ends. The CDR3 sequence is 14 residues long. CDR1 and CDR2 (germline): SGHNT, YYREEE (reference sequence). The sequenced material came from whole blood. The sequence was collected from an adult who was a healthcare worker with PCR-confirmed SARS-CoV-2 infection or an uninfected control (not recorded which). The chain couples TRBV5-4 to TRBJ1-6; no clear D. CDR3 nucleotide sequence: TGTGCCAGCAGCCCCTTTCTGAAGGACTCACCCCTCCACTTT. It yields the protein CASSPFLKDSPLHF.